Each of the 26 T cell receptor beta chains below was sequenced from the same sample in a study of beta chain features in type 1 diabetes. Their antigen targets remain unknown. The sequenced template was cDNA made from the entire isolated RNA. Sequenced by immunoSEQ multiplex PCR; TCRdb stores in-frame clones only, minus some. The table has around 600,000 clones, around 11% seen once. Study-level points and caveats: The study found moderately but significantly shorter TCRB CDR3s in all four CD4+ subsets of Type 1 diabetes patients.

Input material: naive CD4+ T cells from blood. The receptors were sampled from a man aged 25-45 years with type 1 diabetes.

The chain couples TRBV11-2 to TRBJ1-4; 9 positions match TRBD1. J was trimmed by 3 bases and V by 8 bases; bases with no gene match: 1. The CDR3 loop spans 13 amino acids. CDR1 and CDR2 (germline): SGHAT, FQNNGV. The CDR3 loop reads CASRDRANEKLFF. DNA for the CDR3: TGTGCCAGCCGGGACAGGGCTAATGAAAAACTGTTTTTT.

This clone came up a few times. Additional DNA sequences in this sample encode the identical CDR3. CDR3: CASSLGTPSYEQYF. Here the CDR3 DNA reads TGTGCCAGCAGTTTAGGGACTCCCAGCTACGAGCAGTACTTC. J is TRBJ2-7 and V is TRBV28, with D maybe TRBD2 (6 bases). The CDR3 totals 14 residues. V lost 2 bases, J lost 3 bases, and 11 bases lay in between. Germline V gene data show CDR1 as MDHEN and CDR2 as SYDVKM.

Comments on this clone: A junction end diverges from the germline sequence, so it may reflect a read error. The chain joins TRBV7-2 to TRBJ1-4; D is unclear. The CDR3 spans 14 residues. CDR1 and CDR2 from the germline V gene are SGHTA and FQGNSA. The CDR3 DNA reads TGTGCCAGCAGCTCCTCTGCAACTAATGAAAGACTGTTTTTT. Its translation is CASSSSATNERLFF.

This clone was found many times. The chain links TRBV7-9 to TRBJ1-1, with no clear D. Per the germline V gene, CDR1 is SEHNR and CDR2 is FQNEAQ (reference sequence). The CDR3 loop spans 12 amino acids. The V end lost 2 bases, the J end lost 5 bases, and 6 bases lay between the germline ends. The CDR3 region has the DNA TGTGCCAGCAGCTTACAGCAAACTGAAGCTTTCTTT. It yields the protein CASSLQQTEAFF.

This clone has more than one count but fewer than ten. This chain joins TRBV30 and TRBJ2-2; the D is unclear. Germline CDR1 reads GTSNPN; CDR2 reads SVGIG (reference sequence). The CDR3 loop spans 15 amino acids. Trimming shortened V by 4 bases and J by 1 base, and 13 bases separated the two germline ends. The CDR3 DNA is TGTGCCTGGAAAGGCGGCCAGAGGAACACCGGGGAGCTGTTTTTT. Encoded protein: CAWKGGQRNTGELFF.

The sample holds a few counts of this clone. The genes are TRBV19 and TRBJ2-1; D is undetermined. CDR1 is LNHDA and CDR2 is SQIVND in the germline V gene (reference sequence). V dropped 3 bases and J dropped 9 bases, with 9 bases sitting between them. This CDR3 contains 12 residues. The CDR3 bases are TGTGCCAGTAGTATGTTGGGCTCTGAGCAGTTCTTC. The encoded protein is CASSMLGSEQFF. Full variable domain (outside the CDR3, taken from reference TRBV19 and TRBJ2-1): DGGITQSPKYLFRKEGQNVTLSCEQNLNHDAMYWYRQDPGQGLRLIYYSQIVNDFQKGDIAEGYSVSREKKESFPLTVTSAQKNPTAFYLCASSMLGSEQFFGPGTRLTVL.

The V and J genes are TRBV5-1 and TRBJ2-3; D gene unclear. The germline V and J ends were trimmed by 3 bases and 5 bases, with 13 bases remaining between them. The CDR3 spans 14 residues. The germline V gene has CDR1 SGHRS and CDR2 YFSETQ. CDR3 amino acids: CASSSRQPQDTQYF. In DNA form, the CDR3 reads TGCGCCAGCAGCTCCAGACAACCACAAGATACGCAGTATTTT.

V is TRBV7-9 and J is TRBJ2-7; a weak D match, TRBD1 (6 bases). The CDR3 has 15 residues. V was cut by 1 base and J by 4 bases, with 14 bases left in between. Germline V gives CDR1 SEHNR, CDR2 FQNEAQ (reference sequence). CDR3 loop: CASSLGRGRGYEQYF. CDR3 in DNA: TGTGCCAGCAGCTTAGGTCGGGGCAGGGGATACGAGCAGTACTTC.

This clone was picked up a small number of times. CDR3 amino acids: CASSFIGNYEQYF. In DNA, the CDR3 is TGCGCCAGCAGCTTTATAGGGAACTACGAGCAGTACTTC. The chain recombines TRBV5-1 with TRBJ2-7; D is uncertain. Germline V gene lookup returns CDR1 SGHRS and CDR2 YFSETQ. Trimming took off 2 bases at V and 3 bases at J, with 9 bases between the two ends. The CDR3 extends over 13 amino acids.

This clone was found a few times. The rearrangement uses TRBV7-2 and TRBJ1-2, with D tentatively TRBD1 (6 bases). Germline CDR1 reads SGHTA; CDR2 reads FQGNSA. This CDR3 has 16 residues. V lost 3 bases, J lost 0 bases, and 14 bases lay in between. The CDR3 DNA is TGTGCCAGCAGCTTCACCTCCGGGACAACTAACTATGGCTACACCTTC. Residues: CASSFTSGTTNYGYTF.

This clone was found a few times. V is TRBV27 and J is TRBJ2-1, with 12 bases lining up with TRBD2. Losses at the gene ends were 9 bases for V and 3 bases for J; bases not matched to a gene: 9. CDR1 and CDR2 (germline): MNHEY, SMNVEV (reference sequence). The CDR3 is made up of 16 amino acids. Here the CDR3 DNA reads TGTGCCAGTGGACTAGCGGGGCAGGTGGGCTACAATGAGCAGTTCTTC. This codes for CASGLAGQVGYNEQFF.

The J gene is TRBJ2-7, the V gene TRBV6-5, with 9 bases that match TRBD1. This CDR3 has 14 amino acids. With 5 bases clipped from V and 4 bases from J, the junction kept 6 bases outside the gene matches. Germline V gene sequence: CDR1 MNHEY, CDR2 SVGAGI. The CDR3 bases are TGTGCCAGCAGTGCACAGGGGGCGTTGTACGAGCAGTACTTC. Translation gives CASSAQGALYEQYF.

The chain carries TRBV4-1 and TRBJ1-4; D is possibly TRBD1 (5 bases). The germline gives CDR1 MGHRA, CDR2 YSYEKL. V was pared by 0 bases and J by 5 bases, with 10 bases between. The CDR3 is made up of 15 amino acids. The CDR3 region is CASSQDYGGNEKLFF. The CDR3 nucleotides are TGCGCCAGCAGCCAAGATTATGGGGGGAATGAAAAACTGTTTTTT.

This clone was counted a few times. The chain has TRBV27 and TRBJ2-7; 10 nucleotides agree with TRBD1. The length of the CDR3 is 16 residues. Germline V gene data show CDR1 as MNHEY and CDR2 as SMNVEV (reference sequence). V trimming: 2 bases; J trimming: 4 bases; junction bases outside the gene matches: 8. The CDR3 nucleotides read TGTGCCAGCAGTTTAAGGTCGGGGACAGGGGCTTACGAGCAGTACTTC. This encodes CASSLRSGTGAYEQYF.

The table lists this clone with a few counts. The chain links TRBV10-3 to TRBJ2-3; D is uncertain. The CDR3 is 15 residues long. CDR1 is ENHRY, CDR2 SYGVKD, per germline. With 5 bases removed from V and 2 bases from J, the gap between germline ends came to 14 bases. For the CDR3, the DNA is TGTGCCATCAGTAAGATAGATTCCGTCACAGATACGCAGTATTTT. Translating it yields CAISKIDSVTDTQYF.

This clone has just a few counts. The V and J genes are TRBV28 and TRBJ1-6; D may be TRBD1 (5 bases). There are 12 residues in the CDR3. Germline-derived CDR1 and CDR2 are MDHEN and SYDVKM. Trimming took off 5 bases at V and 15 bases at J, with 14 bases between the two ends. The CDR3 spells CASSPQEGILHF. The CDR3 nucleotides are TGTGCCAGCAGTCCCCAAGAGGGGATCCTCCACTTT.

V usage is TRBV5-1 and J usage is TRBJ2-2; D possibly uses TRBD1 or TRBD2 (5 bases each). Trimming cost V 2 bases and J 1 base, with 12 bases left between them. This CDR3 has 16 amino acids. Germline lookup yields CDR1 SGHRS and CDR2 YFSETQ. Written as DNA, the CDR3 is TGCGCCAGCAGCTTAACGGGGCCCCTGAACACCGGGGAGCTGTTTTTT. It encodes CASSLTGPLNTGELFF.

The chain recombines TRBV27 with TRBJ2-3; 12 bases align to TRBD2. Germline lookup yields CDR1 MNHEY and CDR2 SMNVEV (reference sequence). V gave up 6 bases and J gave up 4 bases; unmatched junction bases: 5. The CDR3 extends over 15 amino acids. The CDR3 region is CASRFLAGGPDTQYF. The CDR3 DNA follows: TGTGCCAGCAGGTTTCTAGCGGGGGGGCCAGATACGCAGTATTTT.

The table lists this clone with a few counts. The sample carries other DNA sequences with the same CDR3. The chain uses TRBV7-2 and TRBJ2-3; D ambiguous. CDR1 and CDR2 from the germline V gene are SGHTA and FQGNSA. Trimming pared 4 bases from V and 6 bases from J, leaving 5 bases between. The CDR3 consists of 11 residues. CDR3 DNA sequence: TGTGCCAGCAGCTCCGCGGATACGCAGTATTTT. This encodes CASSSADTQYF.

The chain couples TRBV6-5 to TRBJ2-7, with 7 bases lining up with TRBD1. The junction had 5 bases not matched to a gene; V was cut back by 1 base and J by 2 bases. The V gene's germline CDR1 is MNHEY and CDR2 SVGAGI. CDR3 length: 15 residues. The DNA of the CDR3 is TGTGCCAGCAGTTACTTTTTGGGGACAGCCTACGAGCAGTACTTC. It is translated as CASSYFLGTAYEQYF.

The gene calls are TRBV5-8 and TRBJ1-4, with D unresolved. The V end was cut by 4 bases, the J end by 7 bases, with 17 bases between. The CDR3 totals 15 residues. Germline V gene lookup returns CDR1 SGHTS and CDR2 YDEGEE. CDR3 region: CASSLGRGGSEKLFF. The DNA for the CDR3 is TGTGCCAGCAGCCTAGGGCGGGGTGGAAGTGAAAAACTGTTTTTT. The full variable domain, rest sourced from reference TRBV5-8 and TRBJ1-4, is EAGVTQSPTHLIKTRGQQATLRCSPISGHTSVYWYQQALGLGLQFLLWYDEGEERNRGNFPPRFSGRQFPNYSSELNVNALELEDSALYLCASSLGRGGSEKLFFGSGTQLSVL.

Worth noting for this clone: One end of the junction does not line up with germline, which may come from a read error. This sequence joins TRBV19 and TRBJ2-5; D is possibly TRBD1 (6 bases). Per germline, CDR1 LNHDA and CDR2 SQIVND (reference sequence). This CDR3 has 11 residues. CDR3: CASSTRDIAHF. The CDR3 DNA reads TGTGCCAGTAGTACTAGGGACATAGCCCACTTC.

This clone was counted between two and nine times. The chain carries TRBV7-8 and TRBJ2-2, with D possibly TRBD1 on 6 matching bases. This CDR3 is 16 amino acids long. Between the trimmed V and J ends, which lost 1 base and 1 base, there was a span of 10 bases. Per germline, CDR1 SGHVS and CDR2 FQNEAQ. CDR3: CASSLDARGNTGELFF. In DNA, the CDR3 is TGTGCCAGCAGCTTAGACGCCAGGGGGAACACCGGGGAGCTGTTTTTT.

This clone was found a few times. The V and J genes are TRBV6-5 and TRBJ1-4; 8 bases are a match to TRBD1. From germline, CDR1 is MNHEY and CDR2 SVGAGI. The CDR3 is made up of 15 amino acids. The trim removed 5 bases at V and 8 bases at J, leaving 10 bases unmatched. In nucleotides, the CDR3 is TGTGCCAGCAGTCTCGGACAGGGTGTAGGGGAAAAACTGTTTTTT. Protein product: CASSLGQGVGEKLFF.

This clone has a handful of counts. This chain links TRBV6-1 with TRBJ2-1; tentatively, D is TRBD1 (5 bases). The CDR3 length is 15 residues. Per germline, CDR1 MNHNS and CDR2 SASEGT. Trimming left V 2 bases short and J 2 bases short, with 10 bases between. In nucleotides, the CDR3 is TGTGCCAGCAGTGAAATCAGGGTTGCCTACAATGAGCAGTTCTTC. Protein sequence: CASSEIRVAYNEQFF.

V is TRBV28 and J is TRBJ1-4, with 8 positions matching TRBD1. Per germline, CDR1 MDHEN and CDR2 SYDVKM. The CDR3 is 16 amino acids. The V segment lost 5 bases and the J segment 7 bases; nucleotides outside the gene matches: 12. Here the CDR3 reads CASSPPRQGSGEKLFF. The CDR3 DNA is TGTGCCAGCAGTCCCCCTCGACAGGGGAGTGGTGAAAAACTGTTTTTT.